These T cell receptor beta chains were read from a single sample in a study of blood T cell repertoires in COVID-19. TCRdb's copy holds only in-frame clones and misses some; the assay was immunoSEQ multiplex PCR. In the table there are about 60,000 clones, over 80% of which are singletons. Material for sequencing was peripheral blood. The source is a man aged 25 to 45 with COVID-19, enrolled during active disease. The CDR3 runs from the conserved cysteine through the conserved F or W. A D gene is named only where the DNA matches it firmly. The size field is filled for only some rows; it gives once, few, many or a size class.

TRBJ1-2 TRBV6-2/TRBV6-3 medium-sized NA TGTGCCAGCAGCTGGGGCGTCGGCTACACCTTC CASSWGVGYTF
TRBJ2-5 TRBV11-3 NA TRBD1 TGTGCCAGCAGCCAGGGACAGCAAGAGACCCAGTACTTC CASSQGQQETQYF
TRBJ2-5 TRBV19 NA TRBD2 TGTGCCAGTAGTATAGATGGCCTAGCGGGAGTGGAGACCCAGTACTTC CASSIDGLAGVETQYF
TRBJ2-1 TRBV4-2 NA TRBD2 TGTGCCAGCAGCCAAATCCCGTCTAGCGGGAGTACATTCAATGAGCAGTTCTTC CASSQIPSSGSTFNEQFF
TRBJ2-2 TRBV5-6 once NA TGTGCCAGCAGCCTAGGAGCATCGGGGACCGGGGAGCTGTTTTTT CASSLGASGTGELFF
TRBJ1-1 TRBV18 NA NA TGTGCCAGCTCACCACAGGAGGGAATGATGAACACTGAAGCTTTCTTT CASSPQEGMMNTEAFF
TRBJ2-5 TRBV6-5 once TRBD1 TGTGCCAGCTGGGGGGTCTCAGGGGGCGGAGAGACCCAGTACTTC CASWGVSGGGETQYF
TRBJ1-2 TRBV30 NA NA TGTGCCTGGAGGGACACAGTAGGGCCTAACTATGGCTACACCTTC CAWRDTVGPNYGYTF
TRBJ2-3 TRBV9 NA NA TGTGCCAGCAGCGTCGGGGATACGCAGTATTTT CASSVGDTQYF
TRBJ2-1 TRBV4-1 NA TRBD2 TGCGCCAGCAGCCTCCGGGGACTAGCGGAGTCCTACAATGAGCAGTTCTTC CASSLRGLAESYNEQFF
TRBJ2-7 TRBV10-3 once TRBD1 TGTGCCATCAGTGAGTCGAGGGGGCGCGATGAGCAGTACTTC CAISESRGRDEQYF
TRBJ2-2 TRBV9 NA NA TGTGCCAGCAGCCCCCTAGTGGTGTCTGGGGAGCTGTTTTTT CASSPLVVSGELFF
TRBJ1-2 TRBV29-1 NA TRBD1 TGCAGCGTTGTGGGGGACAGGGGGCTCTATGGCTACACCTTC CSVVGDRGLYGYTF
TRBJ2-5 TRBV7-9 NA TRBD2 TGTGCCAGCAGCCCTGGGGCTAGCGGACAAGAGACCCAGTACTTC CASSPGASGQETQYF
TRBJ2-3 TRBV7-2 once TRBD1 TGTGCCAGCAGCTCCGGGACAGGGGGCGTCAATACGCAGTATTTT CASSSGTGGVNTQYF
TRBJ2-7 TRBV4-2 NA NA TGTGCCAGCAGCCAAGAGTGGTTAGCCGAATCCTACGAGCAGTACTTC CASSQEWLAESYEQYF
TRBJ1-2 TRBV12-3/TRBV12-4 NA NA TGTGCCAGCACTAGGACTCCTGGCTACACCTTC CASTRTPGYTF
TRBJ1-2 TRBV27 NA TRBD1 TGTGCCAGCAGTCGAGGGGACAGGCAGTATGGCTACACCTTC CASSRGDRQYGYTF
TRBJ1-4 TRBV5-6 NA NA TGTGCCAGCCAAGATGGGAACAGGGCCAATGAAAAACTGTTTTTT CASQDGNRANEKLFF
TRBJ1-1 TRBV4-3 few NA TGCGCCAGCAGCCCGACAGAAAACACTGAAGCTTTCTTT CASSPTENTEAFF
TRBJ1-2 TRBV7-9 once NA TGTGCCAGCAGCTTAGATGGGGCCTATGGCTACACCTTC CASSLDGAYGYTF
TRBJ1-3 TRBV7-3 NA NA TGTGCCAGCAGCATGAATCAGGGGACTGGAAACACCATATATTTT CASSMNQGTGNTIYF
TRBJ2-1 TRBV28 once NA TGTGCCAGCAGTTTCTTTGTTGGGGCTAGTTCGAATGAGCAGTTCTTC CASSFFVGASSNEQFF
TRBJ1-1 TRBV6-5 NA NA TGTGCCAGCAGTTACAGGGGGACCACTGAAGCTTTCTTT CASSYRGTTEAFF
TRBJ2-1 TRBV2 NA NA TGTGCCAGCAGCCCTCGCCTGAGGTACAATGAGCAGTTCTTC CASSPRLRYNEQFF
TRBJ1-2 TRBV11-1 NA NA TGTGCCAGCAGCTTAGGCGGGGCAGACTATGGCTACACCTTC CASSLGGADYGYTF
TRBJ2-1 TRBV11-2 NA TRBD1 TGTGCCAGCAGCTCCCGCCTACCCGGACAGGGGTGGTACAATGAGCAGTTCTTC CASSSRLPGQGWYNEQFF
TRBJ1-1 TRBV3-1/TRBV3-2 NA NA TGTGCCAGCAGCCAAATGAGGAACACTGAAGCTTTCTTT CASSQMRNTEAFF
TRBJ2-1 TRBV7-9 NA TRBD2 TGTGCCAGCAGCTTAGAACACGGTAGCGGGCGGAATGAGCAGTTCTTC CASSLEHGSGRNEQFF
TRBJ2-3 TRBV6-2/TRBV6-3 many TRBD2 TGTGCCAGCAGTTATACAGCGGGAGGAGCAGATACGCAGTATTTT CASSYTAGGADTQYF
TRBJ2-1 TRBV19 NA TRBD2 TGTGCCAGTAGTAAACTAGCGTCCTACAATGAGCAGTTCTTC CASSKLASYNEQFF
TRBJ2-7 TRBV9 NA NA TGTGCCAGCAGCGTAGACGGTGGGAGCCAGTTCTACGAGCAGTACTTC CASSVDGGSQFYEQYF
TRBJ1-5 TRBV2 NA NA TGTGCCAGCAGTGTACACCAGGGTAGGGTTAATCAGCCCCAGCATTTT CASSVHQGRVNQPQHF
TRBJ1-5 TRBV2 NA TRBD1 TGTGCCAGCAGTGAGGACAGGTTCAATCAGCCCCAGCATTTT CASSEDRFNQPQHF
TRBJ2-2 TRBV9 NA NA TGTGCCAGCAGCCCCCCATCCGGCGGGGAGCTGTTTTTT CASSPPSGGELFF
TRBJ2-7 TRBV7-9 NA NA TGTGCCACATGGGACTCTAGAGGAGGGCAGTACTTC CATWDSRGGQYF
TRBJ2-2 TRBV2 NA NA TGTGCCAGCCGGTTTGGAGGCCACCTCACCGGGGAGCTGTTTTTT CASRFGGHLTGELFF
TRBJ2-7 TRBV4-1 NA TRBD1 TGCGCCAGCAGCCGCGCCGGGACAGTAACCTACGAGCAGTACTTC CASSRAGTVTYEQYF
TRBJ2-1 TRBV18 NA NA TGTGCCAGCTCACCCACAGGCACCTACAATGAGCAGTTCTTC CASSPTGTYNEQFF